This is a list of T cell receptor beta chains from one sample in a study of T cell responses to AZD1222 COVID-19 vaccine. Profiled with immunoSEQ multiplex PCR; TCRdb holds only in-frame clones, not every one. Of 150,000 to 200,000 clones in the sample, over 85% were seen once. Sequencing used peripheral blood, obtained on day 0 of AZD1222 vaccination. The receptors come from an adult in good health. Both conserved end residues are part of each CDR3. The D gene is left open where the match is weak. Clone size is not always given. Where it is, it says once, few, many or a class for expanded clones.

J gene	V gene	D gene	clone size	CDR3 protein	CDR3 DNA
TRBJ1-5	TRBV3-1/TRBV3-2	-	-	CASSQAGRPQHF	TGTGCCAGCAGCCAAGCCGGGAGGCCCCAGCATTTT
TRBJ2-1	TRBV5-6	-	-	CASSFLSGNEQFF	TGTGCCAGCAGCTTCCTTTCGGGGAATGAGCAGTTCTTC
TRBJ2-7	TRBV7-9	-	-	CASSLAARADEQYF	TGTGCCAGCAGCTTAGCGGCCAGGGCCGACGAGCAGTACTTC
TRBJ1-4	TRBV3-1/TRBV3-2	-	-	CASSQGSTTNEKLFF	TGTGCCAGCAGCCAAGGGTCGACAACTAATGAAAAACTGTTTTTT
TRBJ2-7	TRBV27	TRBD2	-	CASSPGTSGYEQYF	TGTGCCAGCAGCCCTGGGACTAGCGGATACGAGCAGTACTTC
TRBJ1-2	TRBV11-2	-	-	CASSLERDGYGYTF	TGTGCCAGCAGCTTAGAAAGGGACGGCTATGGCTACACCTTC
TRBJ2-3	TRBV5-1	TRBD2	-	CASRTSGSTDTQYF	TGCGCCAGCAGGACTAGCGGGAGCACAGATACGCAGTATTTT
TRBJ1-3	TRBV7-6	-	-	CASSLSQGGGGNTIYF	TGTGCCAGCAGCTTATCTCAGGGCGGAGGCGGAAACACCATATATTTT
TRBJ2-1	TRBV5-1	-	-	CASSLDSSGYNEQFF	TGCGCCAGCAGCTTGGATAGTAGCGGATACAATGAGCAGTTCTTC
TRBJ2-1	TRBV24-1	-	-	CATSQGYNEQFF	TGTGCCACCTCACAGGGCTACAATGAGCAGTTCTTC
TRBJ2-1	TRBV24-1	-	-	CATTGPGRSYNEQFF	TGTGCCACCACCGGGCCGGGGAGATCCTACAATGAGCAGTTCTTC
TRBJ1-5	TRBV6-5	-	-	CASSYSVSGANQPQHF	TGTGCCAGCAGTTACTCGGTCTCAGGGGCCAATCAGCCCCAGCATTTT
TRBJ2-1	TRBV3-1/TRBV3-2	TRBD2	-	CASSRPGLAGHLSYNEQFF	TGTGCCAGCAGCCGACCCGGACTAGCGGGGCACCTCTCCTACAATGAGCAGTTCTTC
TRBJ1-1	TRBV4-1	TRBD1	-	CASSQVGPGTGPTEAFF	TGCGCCAGCAGCCAAGTGGGCCCCGGGACAGGGCCAACTGAAGCTTTCTTT
TRBJ2-5	TRBV12-5	-	-	CASGKGGETQYF	TGTGCTAGTGGCAAGGGGGGAGAGACCCAGTACTTC
TRBJ2-7	TRBV3-1/TRBV3-2	-	-	CASSPNLSARQYF	TGTGCCAGCAGCCCCAACCTTAGTGCGAGGCAGTACTTC
TRBJ1-1	TRBV27	TRBD1	-	CASSPGTGGGTEAFF	TGTGCCAGCAGTCCCGGGACAGGGGGCGGCACTGAAGCTTTCTTT
TRBJ2-1	TRBV7-2	-	-	CASSLRAGDYNEQFF	TGTGCCAGCAGCTTACGAGCTGGCGATTACAATGAGCAGTTCTTC
TRBJ2-1	TRBV7-9	TRBD1	-	CASSLWTGSSYNEQFF	TGTGCCAGCAGCCTATGGACAGGAAGCTCCTACAATGAGCAGTTCTTC
TRBJ1-1	TRBV24-1	-	once	CATSDLGFTAFF	TGTGCCACCAGTGATTTAGGGTTTACGGCTTTCTTT
TRBJ2-1	TRBV12-3/TRBV12-4	-	-	CASTPDPSEQFF	TGTGCCAGCACCCCGGACCCCTCTGAGCAGTTCTTC
TRBJ2-3	TRBV6-5	TRBD1	-	CASTWTGGTDTQYF	TGTGCCAGCACCTGGACAGGGGGCACAGATACGCAGTATTTT
TRBJ1-1	TRBV21-1	-	-	CASSSLGRTGVNTEAFF	TGTGCCAGCAGCTCTTTAGGCCGAACAGGGGTGAACACTGAAGCTTTCTTT
TRBJ2-7	TRBV3-1/TRBV3-2	-	-	CASSQDGEQYF	TGTGCCAGCAGCCAGGATGGTGAGCAGTACTTC
TRBJ1-2	TRBV5-6	TRBD1	-	CASSLTTRQGHTF	TGTGCCAGCAGCCTCACGACTCGACAGGGCCACACCTTC
TRBJ1-5	TRBV10-2	-	-	CASSEWRERNQPQHF	TGCGCCAGCAGTGAGTGGCGGGAACGCAATCAGCCCCAGCATTTT
TRBJ2-7	TRBV6-1	TRBD2	-	CASSERSGRLKWSYEQYF	TGTGCCAGCAGTGAACGGAGCGGGAGATTAAAATGGTCCTACGAGCAGTACTTC
TRBJ2-7	TRBV2	-	-	CASLGPHYEQYF	TGTGCCAGCCTGGGCCCCCACTACGAGCAGTACTTC
TRBJ1-1	TRBV7-6	-	-	CASSLGPINTEAFF	TGTGCCAGCAGCTTAGGACCAATCAACACTGAAGCTTTCTTT
TRBJ1-4	TRBV6-1	TRBD1	-	CASSERTGGATNEKLFF	TGTGCCAGCAGTGAAAGAACAGGGGGAGCAACTAATGAAAAACTGTTTTTT
TRBJ1-1	TRBV7-2	-	-	CASSLIWGADTEAFF	TGTGCCAGCAGCTTAATTTGGGGGGCGGACACTGAAGCTTTCTTT
TRBJ2-7	TRBV19	-	once	CASSTRDGSYEQYF	TGTGCCAGTAGTACTCGGGACGGCTCCTACGAGCAGTACTTC
TRBJ1-2	TRBV5-8	-	-	CASGNAGALARAGNGYTF	TGTGCCAGCGGAAATGCGGGTGCACTAGCAAGGGCCGGGAACGGCTACACCTTC
TRBJ2-7	TRBV5-1	-	-	CASSLAREYEQYF	TGCGCCAGCAGCTTGGCCAGAGAATACGAGCAGTACTTC
TRBJ2-1	TRBV24-1	-	-	CATSDPPGTPGDEQFF	TGTGCCACCAGTGATCCACCCGGGACACCTGGGGATGAGCAGTTCTTC
TRBJ1-1	TRBV5-1	-	-	CASSLAGQGSPMNTEAFF	TGCGCCAGCAGCTTGGCCGGGCAGGGGTCCCCTATGAACACTGAAGCTTTCTTT
TRBJ2-1	TRBV4-1	TRBD2	once	CASSPAKLAGGYNEQFF	TGCGCCAGCAGCCCGGCTAAACTAGCGGGAGGATACAATGAGCAGTTCTTC
TRBJ1-5	TRBV27	TRBD1	-	CASGRGTGSNQPQHF	TGTGCCAGCGGCCGTGGGACAGGGAGCAATCAGCCCCAGCATTTT
TRBJ1-3	TRBV18	-	-	CASSRQADPGNTIYF	TGTGCCAGCTCACGGCAGGCTGATCCCGGAAACACCATATATTTT
TRBJ1-1	TRBV12-3/TRBV12-4	TRBD1	-	CASSLGQGFEAFF	TGTGCCAGCAGTCTCGGACAGGGGTTTGAAGCTTTCTTT
TRBJ1-3	TRBV14	-	-	CASSQEVGRFSGNTIYF	TGTGCCAGCAGCCAAGAAGTAGGCCGGTTCTCTGGAAACACCATATATTTT